This TCR beta chain was recovered during a study of T cell responses to AZD1222 COVID-19 vaccine. Findings and caveats of the study: Recipients of two AZD1222 doses showed rising Spike-specific TCR breadth and depth. Repertoire collection took place solely once the T cell response had peaked. Of spike-specific TCRs, nearly half reportedly target regions left unmutated in variants.

The repertoire was sequenced with immunoSEQ multiplex PCR; TCRdb's copy has only in-frame clones and lacks some. Here the sample spans about 180,000 clones, just over 85% being singletons. Investigators merged groups given second doses at roughly 4 or roughly 12 weeks. Trimming left V 7 bases short and J 2 bases short, with 15 bases between. The CDR3 is made up of 14 amino acids. Germline values: CDR1 MNHEY, CDR2 SVGAGI. On this clone: Its antigen remains unidentified.

The specimen comprised peripheral blood, sampled 28 days after the second AZD1222 dose. The V call is TRBV6-5, the J call TRBJ2-7; D uncertain. The clonotype comes from an adult who received the AZD1222 COVID-19 vaccine. CDR3 loop: CASTSTQAPYEQYF. CDR3 bases: TGTGCCAGCACTTCTACCCAGGCTCCCTACGAGCAGTACTTC.